The 11 T cell receptor beta chains below all came from one sample that was sequenced in a study of blood T cell repertoires in COVID-19. Data came from immunoSEQ multiplex PCR; TCRdb stores just in-frame clones and leaves some out. The repertoire holds around 700,000 clones, with 80% to 90% as singletons. Sequenced: peripheral blood. All receptors come from a woman between 18 and 30 years old with acute or convalescent COVID-19.

V usage is TRBV12-3 or TRBV12-4 and J usage is TRBJ1-1, with D tentatively TRBD1 (5 bases). Trimming removed 5 bases at V and 8 bases at J, with 9 bases between. The CDR3 sequence is 11 residues long. The CDR3: CASSPRQEAFF. The CDR3 DNA follows: TGTGCCAGCAGTCCTCGACAGGAAGCTTTCTTT.

The CDR3 protein is CASSPWTSGGHNEQFF. Written as DNA, the CDR3 is TGTGCCAGCAGTCCGTGGACTAGCGGGGGCCACAATGAGCAGTTCTTC. V usage is TRBV27 and J usage is TRBJ2-1, with 13 bases identical to TRBD2. Trimming took 5 bases from V and 5 from J; bases not matched to a gene: 6. There are 16 residues in the CDR3. Germline values: CDR1 MNHEY, CDR2 SMNVEV (reference sequence).

The rearrangement uses TRBV24-1 and TRBJ1-2; 9 nucleotides agree with TRBD1. Looked up from germline, CDR1 is KGHDR and CDR2 is SFDVKD. The ends lost 8 bases at V and 7 bases at J; junction bases unmatched: 10. The CDR3 is made up of 14 amino acids. CDR3 residues: CATMGQGPGGGYTF. The CDR3 DNA reads as TGTGCCACCATGGGACAGGGCCCAGGTGGTGGCTACACCTTC.

The chain recombines TRBV30 with TRBJ1-2; perhaps TRBD1 as D (5 bases). The CDR3 extends over 14 amino acids. Germline CDR1 GTSNPN, CDR2 SVGIG (reference sequence). Trimming took off 0 bases at V and 4 bases at J, with 12 bases between the two ends. Here the CDR3 DNA reads TGTGCCTGGAGTGTAACGGTCGGGGGCTATGGCTACACCTTC. Translation gives CAWSVTVGGYGYTF.

This clone was detected only once. The chain links TRBV13 to TRBJ2-3; TRBD2 matches 8 bases. V lost 5 bases, J lost 0 bases, and 7 bases stayed unmatched. This CDR3 contains 16 residues. Germline assignment: CDR1 PRHDT and CDR2 FYEKMQ (reference sequence). The CDR3 here is CASSPRRGASTDTQYF. Written as DNA, the CDR3 is TGTGCCAGCAGCCCCAGGCGGGGGGCTAGCACAGATACGCAGTATTTT.

V gene TRBV19 combines with J gene TRBJ1-5; 11 bases map to TRBD1. The CDR3 sequence is 15 residues long. CDR1 LNHDA and CDR2 SQIVND come from the germline V gene (reference sequence). Trimming at V came to 6 bases and at J to 6 bases, leaving 7 bases not matched to a gene. The CDR3 here is CASRPGQGVSQPQHF. Written as DNA, the CDR3 is TGTGCCAGTAGGCCGGGACAGGGGGTATCTCAGCCCCAGCATTTT.

The V and J genes are TRBV18 and TRBJ2-7; maybe TRBD2 (5 bases). From germline, CDR1 is KGHSH and CDR2 LQKENI. V was pared by 3 bases and J by 0 bases, with 9 bases between. This CDR3 is 14 amino acids long. CDR3 sequence: CASSPTTSSYEQYF. CDR3 DNA: TGTGCCAGCTCACCGACCACTAGCTCCTACGAGCAGTACTTC. Complete variable domain (other parts from reference TRBV18 and TRBJ2-7): NAGVMQNPRHLVRRRGQEARLRCSPMKGHSHVYWYRQLPEEGLKFMVYLQKENIIDESGMPKERFSAEFPKEGPSILRIQQVVRGDSAAYFCASSPTTSSYEQYFGPGTRLTVT.

CDR3 sequence (DNA): TGTGCCAGCAGCCGACAGGGTTTAGATGGCTACACCTTC. Translating gives CASSRQGLDGYTF. This rearrangement joins TRBV6-5 to TRBJ1-2; 7 nucleotides align to TRBD1. Germline V gene data show CDR1 as MNHEY and CDR2 as SVGAGI. V was clipped by 6 bases and J by 6 bases; unmatched bases: 7. The CDR3 is 13 amino acids.

The chain combines TRBV2 with TRBJ1-1; the match to TRBD1 covers 9 bases. Germline CDR1 reads SNHLY; CDR2 reads FYNNEI. The CDR3 totals 12 residues. CDR3 sequence: CAARTGDTEAFF. In DNA form, the CDR3 reads TGTGCAGCCCGGACAGGGGACACTGAAGCTTTCTTT.

The V and J genes are TRBV11-2 and TRBJ1-6, with D unclear. The CDR3 totals 16 residues. V lost 6 bases and J 7 bases, leaving 19 bases between the germline ends. From germline, CDR1 is SGHAT and CDR2 FQNNGV. The CDR3 DNA sequence: TGTGCCAGCAGACTCAGGTTGGAATTACGGAATTCACCCCTCCACTTT. Its translation is CASRLRLELRNSPLHF.

V and J are TRBV5-1 and TRBJ2-3, with D possibly TRBD1 on 6 matching bases. V was shortened by 4 bases and J by 4 bases, with 19 bases between the two germline ends. Germline CDR1 and CDR2: SGHRS and YFSETQ. This CDR3 has 16 amino acids. This CDR3 is CASSPPGRDTADTQYF. As DNA, the CDR3 is TGCGCCAGCAGCCCACCGGGACGGGACACCGCAGATACGCAGTATTTT.